The present T cell receptor (beta chain) was sequenced within a study of OX40 agonist ivuxolimab in advanced cancers. Study details: Males comprised over 80% of the group, whose mean age was approximately 62 years (range roughly 23 to 90). Prior anti-PD-1, anti-PD-L1 or anti-CTLA-4 therapy was allowed; 40% to 50% had some. Findings of the study overall: Some patients who did not respond also had low normalized T-cell clonal expansion.

Method: immunoSEQ multiplex PCR; TCRdb's copy keeps in-frame clones and lacks some. The profile covers 65,000 to 95,000 clones, with 80% to 90% appearing a single time and roughly 5.5% taken by the ten largest. CDR3 length: 15 residues. CDR1 is MGHRA and CDR2 is YSYEKL in the germline V gene. Trimming shortened V by 1 base and J by 5 bases, and 14 bases separated the two germline ends. Comments on this clone: Its antigen is undetermined.

The clonotype was recovered from an adult with an advanced solid tumor such as melanoma, head and neck, liver or kidney cancer. The material was CD4+ or CD8+ T cells sorted from blood, obtained in a trial of the OX40 agonist ivuxolimab. This chain connects TRBV4-1 to TRBJ2-5; a weak D match, TRBD2 (5 bases). The CDR3 DNA reads as TGCGCCAGCAGCCAAGCGGAGGTCGGAAGGGAGACCCAGTACTTC. This sequence encodes CASSQAEVGRETQYF.